The 21 T cell receptor beta chains given below trace back to one sample, sequenced in a study of glioma-infiltrating T cells. Using RNA template, CDR3s of TCR alpha and beta were amplified with iRepertoire arm-PCR. Each CDR3 protein is one row after TCRdb ran MiXCR on the multiplex PCR reads. This sample has roughly 200,000 distinct CDR3 sequences, with roughly 45% found just once. Sequenced sample: glioma tissue, nonneoplastic brain tissue, or PBMCs (not recorded which). These receptors were taken from a human donor with low-grade glioma or glioblastoma, undergoing nonglioma brain surgery, or in good health (not recorded which).

The rearrangement links TRBV27 to TRBJ2-1; 16 nucleotides line up with TRBD2. The CDR3 extends over 15 amino acids. The V segment lost 7 bases and the J segment 8 bases; nucleotides outside the gene matches: 5. Germline assignment: CDR1 MNHEY and CDR2 SMNVEV (reference sequence). CDR3: CASTTGLAGGDEQFF. CDR3 sequence (DNA): TGTGCCAGCACTACGGGACTAGCGGGAGGGGATGAGCAGTTCTTC.

On this clonotype itself: Just one base apart from a much larger clone, this may be a read error. The genes are TRBV18 and TRBJ2-1; 11 bases match TRBD2. Germline V gives CDR1 KGHSH, CDR2 LQKENI. CDR3 length: 15 residues. The CDR3 bases are TGTGCCAGCTCCCAGGGACTAGCGGACTACAATGAGCATTTCTTC. This translates into CASSQGLADYNEHFF.

This rearrangement joins TRBV25-1 to TRBJ2-5, with TRBD2 matching 8 bases. The CDR3 extends over 16 amino acids. Looked up from germline, CDR1 is MGHDK and CDR2 is SYGVNS. V shed 3 bases and J 4 bases; nucleotides not matched to a gene: 10. In DNA, the CDR3 is TGTGCCAGCAGTGATTACCGGCTAGCGGGTTTAGAGACCCAGTACTTC. As protein: CASSDYRLAGLETQYF.

To note about this clonotype: Since a much larger clone is just one base distant, this may be a read error. V and J are TRBV20-1 and TRBJ2-4; 8 bases match TRBD2. CDR3 length: 17 amino acids. The germline gives CDR1 DFQATT, CDR2 SNEGSKA (reference sequence). The CDR3 region has the DNA TGCAATGCTAGAGATCTTCAGGGCGGGAGGCCCCAAAACATTCAGTACTTC. This codes for CNARDLQGGRPQNIQYF.

The chain is built from TRBV7-6 and TRBJ2-6; D gene uncertain. V was shortened by 5 bases and J by 1 base, with 9 bases between the two germline ends. There are 15 residues in the CDR3. Germline V CDR1 and CDR2: SGHVS, FNYEAQ. CDR3 sequence reads: CASSPAGSGANVLTF. CDR3 in DNA: TGTGCCAGCAGCCCAGCCGGGTCTGGGGCCAACGTCCTGACTTTC.

At least ten counts were recorded for this clonotype. The chain is built from TRBV24-1 and TRBJ2-1, with 8 bases matching TRBD1. J lost 3 bases, V lost 9 bases, and 9 bases had no gene match. The CDR3 covers 15 residues. Germline loops: CDR1 KGHDR, CDR2 SFDVKD. The CDR3 nucleotides read TGTGCCACCTCCTTGACAGGGGATAACTACAATGAGCAGTTCTTC. This codes for CATSLTGDNYNEQFF.

A remark on this clonotype: The junction and the germline gene differ at one end; a read error may be behind it. The CDR3 is CSVNGQHNEKFF. For the CDR3, the DNA is TGCAGCGTTAATGGGCAGCACAATGAGAAGTTCTTC. V is TRBV29-1 and J is TRBJ2-1; D unclear. Per the germline V gene, CDR1 is SQVTM and CDR2 is ANQGSEA. The CDR3 extends over 12 amino acids.

Notes on this clonotype: Without the conserved terminal phenylalanine or tryptophan, this CDR3 likely stems from a read error. This chain joins TRBV4-2 and TRBJ1-1; 11 nucleotides agree with TRBD1. J lost 4 bases, V lost 1 base, and 2 bases had no gene match. This CDR3 is 15 amino acids long. Germline CDR1 reads LGHNA; CDR2 reads YNFKEQ. The CDR3 loop reads CASSQGTGGSTEAFS. Here the CDR3 DNA reads TGTGCCAGCAGCCAAGGGACAGGGGGCTCCACTGAAGCTTTCTCT.

This clonotype appeared many times. This chain links TRBV6-1 with TRBJ1-1; tentatively, D is TRBD1 (5 bases). CDR1 MNHNS and CDR2 SASEGT come from the germline V gene. V was shortened by 6 bases and J by 2 bases, with 16 bases between the two germline ends. The CDR3 is 15 amino acids. The CDR3 DNA is TGTGCCAGCAGCCTAATGGAGGGGCTAAACACTGAAGCTTTCTTT. This sequence encodes CASSLMEGLNTEAFF.

On this clonotype: One end of the junction is discordant with germline, which a read error may explain. J is TRBJ2-7 and V is TRBV27; no reliable D call. Germline V gene sequence: CDR1 MNHEY, CDR2 SMNVEV (reference sequence). CDR3 length: 9 amino acids. The CDR3: CAPWYELYF. CDR3 nucleotide sequence: TGTGCCCCCTGGTACGAGCTGTACTTC.

The chain has TRBV11-2 and TRBJ2-2; no clear D gene. Germline values: CDR1 SGHAT, CDR2 FQNNGV. The ends were cut back, 5 bases at V and 9 bases at J, with 10 bases in the middle. This CDR3 has 12 residues. The CDR3 protein is CASSPGIRELFF. CDR3 DNA: TGTGCCAGCAGCCCAGGAATCCGGGAGCTGTTTTTT.

This clonotype has at least ten counts. The chain carries TRBV20-1 and TRBJ2-7; a weak D match, TRBD1 (5 bases). Trimming cost V 3 bases and J 5 bases, with 14 bases left between them. Looked up from germline, CDR1 is DFQATT and CDR2 is SNEGSKA (reference sequence). This CDR3 is 13 amino acids long. The CDR3 loop is CSASQSGKDEQYF. The DNA of the CDR3 is TGCAGTGCTAGTCAGTCAGGGAAGGACGAGCAGTACTTC.

This chain connects TRBV12-3 or TRBV12-4 to TRBJ2-7; TRBD2 matches at 13 bases. The ends lost 3 bases at V and 2 bases at J; junction bases unmatched: 4. This CDR3 region has 16 residues. CDR3 loop: CASSFPLAGGPYEQYF. The CDR3 region has the DNA TGTGCCAGCAGTTTCCCACTAGCGGGAGGGCCCTACGAGCAGTACTTC.

This clonotype was observed a handful of times. The V call is TRBV14, the J call TRBJ2-7; D remains unclear. The length of the CDR3 is 13 residues. Trimming removed 1 base at V and 6 bases at J, with 10 bases between. Germline V lookup: CDR1 SGHDN, CDR2 FVKESK. This CDR3 reads CASSQGRATEQYF. CDR3 nucleotide sequence: TGTGCCAGCAGCCAAGGGCGAGCCACCGAGCAGTACTTC. Supplemented by reference TRBV14 and TRBJ2-7, the full variable domain reads EAGVTQFPSHSVIEKGQTVTLRCDPISGHDNLYWYRRVMGKEIKFLLHFVKESKQDESGMPNNRFLAERTGGTYSTLKVQPAELEDSGVYFCASSQGRATEQYFGPGTRLTVT.

This clonotype was counted many times. The chain recombines TRBV27 with TRBJ2-3; the D gene is possibly TRBD1 (5 bases). V dropped 5 bases and J dropped 0 bases, with 21 bases sitting between them. This CDR3 has 18 residues. Germline assignment: CDR1 MNHEY and CDR2 SMNVEV (reference sequence). The CDR3 nucleotides are TGTGCCAGCAGTAGTGTATCTTTCCAGGGCCCTAGCACAGATACGCAGTATTTT. Protein: CASSSVSFQGPSTDTQYF.

The genes are TRBV20-1 and TRBJ2-7, with D perhaps being TRBD1 or TRBD2 (5 bases each). V was shortened by 6 bases and J by 2 bases, with 17 bases between the two germline ends. Germline loops: CDR1 DFQATT, CDR2 SNEGSKA (reference sequence). This CDR3 is built from 14 residues. CDR3 sequence (DNA): TGCAGTGCGAGCGAGGGACCGCCGACCTACGAGCAGTACTTC. Encoded protein: CSASEGPPTYEQYF.

This chain joins TRBV27 and TRBJ2-1; TRBD2 matches at 10 bases. Germline assignment: CDR1 MNHEY and CDR2 SMNVEV (reference sequence). The CDR3 has 16 amino acids. J was trimmed by 11 bases and V by 5 bases; bases with no gene match: 15. In nucleotides, the CDR3 is TGTGCCAGCAGTCGCTCACCCCGGACTAGCGGACTTCAGCAGTTCTTC. This translates into CASSRSPRTSGLQQFF.

This rearrangement joins TRBV20-1 to TRBJ2-3, with TRBD1 as a possible D gene (6 bases). The CDR3 covers 12 residues. Per the germline V gene, CDR1 is DFQATT and CDR2 is SNEGSKA (reference sequence). The V end was cut by 5 bases, the J end by 12 bases, with 18 bases between. The CDR3 protein is CSAQDEGVFQYF. The CDR3 DNA reads as TGCAGTGCTCAGGACGAGGGGGTATTTCAGTATTTT.

As concerns this clonotype: One base away lies a much larger clone, so this may be a sequencing read error. The rearrangement links TRBV27 to TRBJ2-7; TRBD2 matches at 7 bases. Germline CDR1 is MNHEY and CDR2 is SMNVEV (reference sequence). The CDR3 extends over 13 amino acids. The CDR3 sequence: CASSLRENYGQYF. As DNA, the CDR3 is TGTGCCAGCTCATTGCGGGAGAACTACGGGCAGTACTTC.

V is TRBV5-8 and J is TRBJ2-1; a weak D match, TRBD1 (6 bases). V was pared by 4 bases and J by 0 bases, with 11 bases between. In germline, CDR1 is SGHTS, CDR2 YDEGEE. The CDR3 totals 15 residues. CDR3 nucleotides: TGTGCCAGCAGCCCGGGACATAGCTCCTACAATGAGCAGTTCTTC. This sequence encodes CASSPGHSSYNEQFF.

This clonotype has more than one count but fewer than ten. The J gene is TRBJ2-7, the V gene TRBV28, with D maybe TRBD1 (5 bases). The length of the CDR3 is 15 residues. CDR1 and CDR2 from the germline V gene are MDHEN and SYDVKM. V was pared by 6 bases and J by 3 bases, with 18 bases between. The CDR3 DNA sequence: TGTGCCAGCAGCTCCCCCCAGGGCGGAAGCTACGAGCAGTACTTC. Translation: CASSSPQGGSYEQYF.